Included here is one TCR beta chain sequence, with context. The antigen remains undetermined. The data derive from a study of response to subunit inactivated influenza vaccine. Study conclusions and caveats: The authors proposed limited new T cell recruitment per seasonal influenza vaccination.

TCRdb ran MiXCR on the RT-PCR reads and lists one entry per CDR3 protein. The table lists about 570,000 distinct CDR3 sequences, around 10% of them singletons, with about 11% in the top ten. The V and J ends lost 6 bases and 0 bases respectively, with 17 bases between them. CDR3 size: 17 residues. This sample was shared with a second study, whose subject was T cells expressing NK-cell markers. That paper adds: Scientists made TCR beta cDNA using 5'RACE template switching with UMIs. NKG2C+ dominant clonotype frequencies in 6 or 7 donors were roughly 1.0-7.0% of CD8+ T cells. HCMV specificity was not established for the expanded NKG2C+ T cell clones.

Here the sequenced sample was PBMCs from blood, taken on the day of vaccination. This chain links TRBV12-3 or TRBV12-4 with TRBJ1-4; D possibly corresponds to TRBD1 (5 bases). This sequence originates from a man aged 45 to 65 who received an inactivated influenza vaccine. The CDR3 region is CASSSGGALATNEKLFF. The CDR3 region has the DNA TGTGCCAGCAGCTCCGGCGGGGCCCTGGCAACTAATGAAAAACTGTTTTTT.